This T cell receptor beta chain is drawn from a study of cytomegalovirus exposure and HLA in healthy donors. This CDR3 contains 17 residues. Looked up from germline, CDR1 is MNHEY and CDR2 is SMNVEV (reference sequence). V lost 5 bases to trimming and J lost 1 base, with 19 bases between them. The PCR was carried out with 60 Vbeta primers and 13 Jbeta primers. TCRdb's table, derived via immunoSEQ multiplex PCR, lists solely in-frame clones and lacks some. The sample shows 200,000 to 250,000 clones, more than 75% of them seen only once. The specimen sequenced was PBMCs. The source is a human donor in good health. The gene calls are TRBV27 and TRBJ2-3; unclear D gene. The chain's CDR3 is CASSDKPPPLGTDTQYF. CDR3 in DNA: TGTGCCAGCAGTGATAAGCCCCCTCCCTTAGGCACAGATACGCAGTATTTT.